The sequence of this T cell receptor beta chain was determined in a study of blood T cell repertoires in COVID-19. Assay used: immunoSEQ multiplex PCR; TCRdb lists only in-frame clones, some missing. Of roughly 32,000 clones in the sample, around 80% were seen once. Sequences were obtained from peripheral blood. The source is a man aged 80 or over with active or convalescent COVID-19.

CDR3 nucleotides: TGTGCCAGCAGCCGCGTACGTGGTGATACGCAGTATTTT. Residues: CASSRVRGDTQYF. This chain connects TRBV14 to TRBJ2-3; D unclear. V lost 4 bases and J lost 6, with 11 bases in between. The CDR3 contains 13 residues. Germline V lookup: CDR1 SGHDN, CDR2 FVKESK.